These T cell receptor beta chains were read from a single sample in a study of blood T cell repertoires in COVID-19. TCRdb keeps only in-frame clones here, not all; method: immunoSEQ multiplex PCR. Here the sample spans about 300,000 clones, 65% to 85% being singletons. Input material: peripheral blood. The receptors stem from a human donor with COVID-19, enrolled during active disease. The donor label of this sample is uncertain. Both conserved end residues are part of each CDR3. Each record gives: CDR3 DNA, CDR3 protein, CDR3 length, V gene, J gene, clone size, D gene. The D gene is left open where the match is weak. Some rows have no size entry. The others give once, few or many, or a class for an expanded clone.

cdr3_nt: TGCGCCAGCAGTGATTTTGCGGGAGGGTCAGATACGCAGTATTTT; cdr3_aa: CASSDFAGGSDTQYF; cdr3_length: 15; v_call: TRBV10-2; j_call: TRBJ2-3; clone_size: -; d_call: TRBD2
cdr3_nt: TGCAGCGTTGAATTTACCGCAGAGCGAAGCTCCTACGAGCAGTACTTC; cdr3_aa: CSVEFTAERSSYEQYF; cdr3_length: 16; v_call: TRBV29-1; j_call: TRBJ2-7; clone_size: -; d_call: -
cdr3_nt: TGTGCCAGCAGAGAAACAGGGTACTCTGGAAACACCATATATTTT; cdr3_aa: CASRETGYSGNTIYF; cdr3_length: 15; v_call: TRBV28; j_call: TRBJ1-3; clone_size: few; d_call: -
cdr3_nt: TGTGCCAGCAGTGAAGTGGGAGTCGAAAAACTGTTTTTT; cdr3_aa: CASSEVGVEKLFF; cdr3_length: 13; v_call: TRBV6-1; j_call: TRBJ1-4; clone_size: -; d_call: -
cdr3_nt: TGTGCCAGCAGCGCCAGGGGGCAAGGCACTGAAGCTTTCTTT; cdr3_aa: CASSARGQGTEAFF; cdr3_length: 14; v_call: TRBV7-2; j_call: TRBJ1-1; clone_size: -; d_call: TRBD1
cdr3_nt: TGTGCCAGCAGCCAAGGGGCCTTCTATGGCTACACCTTC; cdr3_aa: CASSQGAFYGYTF; cdr3_length: 13; v_call: TRBV14; j_call: TRBJ1-2; clone_size: -; d_call: -
cdr3_nt: TGTGCCAGCAGCTCAACAGGGTTCTATGGCTACACCTTC; cdr3_aa: CASSSTGFYGYTF; cdr3_length: 13; v_call: TRBV5-4; j_call: TRBJ1-2; clone_size: -; d_call: -
cdr3_nt: TGTGCCTGGAGAGGGAGACAGGGGATCTATGGCTACACCTTC; cdr3_aa: CAWRGRQGIYGYTF; cdr3_length: 14; v_call: TRBV30; j_call: TRBJ1-2; clone_size: -; d_call: TRBD1
cdr3_nt: TGTGCCAGCAGTTTTCGGGACAGAGGCACTGAAGCTTTCTTT; cdr3_aa: CASSFRDRGTEAFF; cdr3_length: 14; v_call: TRBV6-5; j_call: TRBJ1-1; clone_size: -; d_call: TRBD1
cdr3_nt: TGTGCCAGCAGCCGGTACCTCTTGACTAGTGGCGACAATGAGCAGTTCTTC; cdr3_aa: CASSRYLLTSGDNEQFF; cdr3_length: 17; v_call: TRBV14; j_call: TRBJ2-1; clone_size: -; d_call: -